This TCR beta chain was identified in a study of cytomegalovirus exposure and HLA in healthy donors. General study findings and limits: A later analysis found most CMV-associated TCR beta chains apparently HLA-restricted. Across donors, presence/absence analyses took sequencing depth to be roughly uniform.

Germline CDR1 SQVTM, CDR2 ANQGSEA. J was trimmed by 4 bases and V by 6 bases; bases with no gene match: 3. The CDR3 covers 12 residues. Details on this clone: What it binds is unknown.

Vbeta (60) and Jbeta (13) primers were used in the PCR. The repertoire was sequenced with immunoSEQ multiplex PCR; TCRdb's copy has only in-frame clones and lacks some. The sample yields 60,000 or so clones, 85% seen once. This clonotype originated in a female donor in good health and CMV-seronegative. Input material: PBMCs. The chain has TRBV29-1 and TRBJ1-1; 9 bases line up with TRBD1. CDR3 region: CSVGQGGTEAFF. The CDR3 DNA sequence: TGCAGCGTGGGACAGGGCGGCACTGAAGCTTTCTTT.